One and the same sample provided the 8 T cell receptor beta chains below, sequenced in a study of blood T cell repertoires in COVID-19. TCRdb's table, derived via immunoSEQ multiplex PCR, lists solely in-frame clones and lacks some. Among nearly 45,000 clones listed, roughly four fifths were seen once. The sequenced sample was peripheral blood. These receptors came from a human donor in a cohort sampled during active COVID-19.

The CDR3 DNA follows: TGTGCCAGCAGCCCGGGACTAGCGGGAGGTAACTACGAGCAGTACTTC. It codes for CASSPGLAGGNYEQYF. This rearrangement joins TRBV11-2 to TRBJ2-7; 15 bases fit TRBD2. The length of the CDR3 is 16 residues. CDR1 is SGHAT, CDR2 FQNNGV, per germline. J was trimmed by 3 bases and V by 5 bases; bases with no gene match: 5.

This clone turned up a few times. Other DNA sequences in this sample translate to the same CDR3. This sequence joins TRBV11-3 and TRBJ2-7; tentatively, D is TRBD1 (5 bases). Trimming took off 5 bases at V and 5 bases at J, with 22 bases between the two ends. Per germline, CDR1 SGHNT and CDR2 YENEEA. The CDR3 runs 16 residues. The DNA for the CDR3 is TGTGCCAGCAGCGCGCCAGACGGACACGTAAGAAACGAGCAGTACTTC. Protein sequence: CASSAPDGHVRNEQYF.

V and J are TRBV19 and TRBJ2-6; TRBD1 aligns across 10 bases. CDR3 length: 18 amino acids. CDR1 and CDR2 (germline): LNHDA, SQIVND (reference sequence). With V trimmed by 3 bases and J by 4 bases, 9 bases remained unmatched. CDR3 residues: CASSIGTTGGAGANVLTF. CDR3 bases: TGTGCCAGTAGTATCGGAACGACAGGGGGCGCAGGGGCCAACGTCCTGACTTTC. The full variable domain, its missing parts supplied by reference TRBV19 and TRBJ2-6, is DGGITQSPKYLFRKEGQNVTLSCEQNLNHDAMYWYRQDPGQGLRLIYYSQIVNDFQKGDIAEGYSVSREKKESFPLTVTSAQKNPTAFYLCASSIGTTGGAGANVLTFGAGSRLTVL.

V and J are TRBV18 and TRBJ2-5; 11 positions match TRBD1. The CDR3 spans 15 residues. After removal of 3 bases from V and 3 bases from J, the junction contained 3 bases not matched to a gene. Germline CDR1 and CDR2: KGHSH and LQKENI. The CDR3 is CASSPGTGGEETQYF. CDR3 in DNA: TGTGCCAGCTCACCGGGGACAGGGGGGGAAGAGACCCAGTACTTC.

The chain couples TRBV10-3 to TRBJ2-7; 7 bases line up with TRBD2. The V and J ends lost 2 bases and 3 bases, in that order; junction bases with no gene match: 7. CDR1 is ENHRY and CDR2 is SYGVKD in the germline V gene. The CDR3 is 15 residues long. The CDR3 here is CAISEVAGTIYEQYF. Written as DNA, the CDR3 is TGTGCCATCAGTGAGGTTGCCGGGACTATCTACGAGCAGTACTTC.

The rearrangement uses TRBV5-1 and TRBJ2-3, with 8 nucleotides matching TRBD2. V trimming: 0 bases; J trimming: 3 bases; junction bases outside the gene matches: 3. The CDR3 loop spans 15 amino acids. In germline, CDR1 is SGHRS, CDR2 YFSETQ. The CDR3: CASSLVASGTDTQYF. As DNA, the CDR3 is TGCGCCAGCAGCTTGGTAGCTAGCGGGACAGATACGCAGTATTTT.

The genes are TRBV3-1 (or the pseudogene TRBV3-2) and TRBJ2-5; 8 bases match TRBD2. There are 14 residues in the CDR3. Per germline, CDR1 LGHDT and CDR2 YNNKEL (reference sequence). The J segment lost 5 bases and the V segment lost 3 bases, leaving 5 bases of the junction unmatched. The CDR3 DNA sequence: TGTGCCAGCAGCCAGGGACCGGGGGGGGAGACCCAGTACTTC. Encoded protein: CASSQGPGGETQYF.

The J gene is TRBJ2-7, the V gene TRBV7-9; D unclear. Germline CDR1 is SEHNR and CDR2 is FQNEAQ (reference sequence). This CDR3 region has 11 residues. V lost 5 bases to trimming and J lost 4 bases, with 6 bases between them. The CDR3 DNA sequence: TGTGCCAGCAGCCCCGAGTACGAGCAGTACTTC. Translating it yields CASSPEYEQYF.